These 15 T cell receptor beta chains came from one sample sequenced in a study of identical twins (dated by TCRdb to 2016 to 2018). Libraries were constructed by 5' RACE. Sequencing relied on an Illumina HiSeq 2000. The public reads were quality trimmed at Q25 with fastp and then assembled into clones with MiXCR by TCRdb, keeping productive beta chains. A single entry per CDR3 protein holds the most common genes and DNA from its merged rows. The table for this sample lists 400,000 to 550,000 distinct CDR3 sequences; 20% to 25% of them were counted only once. The ten largest clones take up around 3% of the sample. Separately, the same data were catalogued under a study of T cells expressing NK-cell markers.

The sequencing input was CD4+ T cells sorted from blood. The receptors were sampled from a woman younger than 30 in good health.

This rearrangement joins TRBV9 to TRBJ2-6, with a weak D call TRBD1 (6 bases). The germline V gene has CDR1 SGDLS and CDR2 YYNGEE. Trimming left V 4 bases short and J 2 bases short, with 13 bases between. The CDR3 length is 16 residues. The CDR3 is CASSPKRQAGANVLTF. CDR3 bases: TGTGCCAGCAGCCCCAAGAGACAGGCTGGGGCCAACGTCCTGACTTTC.

This clonotype was recorded only once. The chain employs TRBV25-1 and TRBJ2-3; 14 nucleotides match TRBD2. CDR1 and CDR2 from the germline V gene are MGHDK and SYGVNS. The CDR3 is made up of 17 amino acids. The V gene end was trimmed by 1 base and the J gene end by 3 bases; junction bases not matched to a gene: 3. CDR3 in DNA: TGTGCCAGCAGTGAATCTCGGACTAGCGGGGGGACAGATACGCAGTATTTT. Translation gives CASSESRTSGGTDTQYF. The full variable domain, rest sourced from reference TRBV25-1 and TRBJ2-3, is EADIYQTPRYLVIGTGKKITLECSQTMGHDKMYWYQQDPGMELHLIHYSYGVNSTEKGDLSSESTVSRIRTEHFPLTLESARPSHTSQYLCASSESRTSGGTDTQYFGPGTRLTVL.

There are a few counts of this clonotype. This chain uses TRBV7-2 with TRBJ2-4; 7 bases align to TRBD2. The junction had 6 bases not matched to a gene; V was cut back by 0 bases and J by 7 bases. The CDR3 has 15 amino acids. CDR1 is SGHTA, CDR2 FQGNSA, per germline. This CDR3 is CASSLARGLGNIQYF. CDR3 DNA sequence: TGTGCCAGCAGCTTAGCCAGAGGACTAGGGAACATTCAGTACTTC.

This clonotype came up a few times. The chain uses TRBV5-5 and TRBJ1-1; D is possibly TRBD1 (6 bases). Looked up from germline, CDR1 is SGHKS and CDR2 is YYEKEE (reference sequence). CDR3 length: 14 residues. The ends were cut back, 4 bases at V and 1 base at J, with 11 bases in the middle. CDR3 residues: CASSVEDRNTEAFF. The CDR3 DNA reads TGTGCCAGCAGCGTGGAGGACAGGAACACTGAAGCTTTCTTT.

The rearrangement links TRBV5-1 to TRBJ2-6, with D maybe TRBD1 (6 bases). The germline V and J ends were trimmed by 8 bases and 2 bases, with 11 bases remaining between them. This CDR3 is 14 amino acids long. In germline, CDR1 is SGHRS, CDR2 YFSETQ. CDR3 protein: CASVPGAGANVLTF. The CDR3 DNA reads as TGCGCCAGTGTACCAGGGGCTGGGGCCAACGTCCTGACTTTC.

The genes are TRBV7-9 and TRBJ2-1; the D is unclear. Trimming cost V 2 bases and J 4 bases, with 9 bases left between them. The V gene's germline CDR1 is SEHNR and CDR2 FQNEAQ (reference sequence). This CDR3 contains 14 residues. The chain's CDR3 is CASSLTTRYNEQFF. CDR3 DNA: TGTGCCAGCAGCTTAACGACGAGGTACAATGAGCAGTTCTTC.

This clonotype appeared a few times. The J gene is TRBJ2-7, the V gene TRBV5-6; D call uncertain. V dropped 2 bases and J dropped 5 bases, with 17 bases sitting between them. Germline V lookup: CDR1 SGHDT, CDR2 YYEEEE. The CDR3 length is 15 residues. CDR3 coding DNA: TGTGCCAGCAGCTTAGTACGATCGCATATTCACGAGCAGTACTTC. Protein product: CASSLVRSHIHEQYF.

The rearrangement uses TRBV20-1 and TRBJ2-1; maybe TRBD2 (5 bases). Trimming stripped 3 bases from V and 0 bases from J, with 15 bases between. The germline V gene encodes CDR1 DFQATT and CDR2 SNEGSKA (reference sequence). This CDR3 spans 16 amino acids. CDR3 amino acids: CSARAPGYPSYNEQFF. The CDR3 DNA reads TGCAGTGCTAGGGCTCCGGGGTACCCCTCCTACAATGAGCAGTTCTTC.

This clonotype was recorded a few times. V and J are TRBV7-2 and TRBJ2-3; D is perhaps TRBD1 (5 bases). The ends were cut back, 5 bases at V and 2 bases at J, with 11 bases in the middle. The CDR3 runs to 14 residues. Germline CDR1 reads SGHTA; CDR2 reads FQGNSA. The CDR3 DNA reads TGTGCCAGCAGCGTCGACAGAGTCACAGATACGCAGTATTTT. Amino acid sequence: CASSVDRVTDTQYF.

The sample holds a few counts of this clonotype. The chain has TRBV6-1 and TRBJ2-3; D perhaps matches TRBD1 (5 bases). The germline V gene encodes CDR1 MNHNS and CDR2 SASEGT. With 5 bases removed from V and 3 bases from J, the gap between germline ends came to 15 bases. The CDR3 contains 15 residues. The CDR3 protein is CASSPFRAGTDTQYF. The CDR3 nucleotides read TGTGCCAGCAGTCCCTTCCGGGCAGGGACAGATACGCAGTATTTT.

This clonotype was detected only a few times. The chain is built from TRBV10-3 and TRBJ1-1; 7 nucleotides match TRBD1. The CDR3 is 14 residues long. Per germline, CDR1 ENHRY and CDR2 SYGVKD. V was pared by 0 bases and J by 8 bases, with 6 bases of the junction left unmatched. The CDR3 DNA reads TGTGCCATCAGTGAGTCAGGGGGCGAATTGGAAGCTTTCTTT. The encoded protein is CAISESGGELEAFF.

This sequence joins TRBV15 and TRBJ1-1; a weak D match, TRBD1 (6 bases). CDR1 and CDR2 from the germline V gene are LNHNV and YYDKDF (reference sequence). This CDR3 region has 13 residues. Between the trimmed V and J ends, which lost 4 bases and 5 bases, there was a span of 11 bases. The CDR3 DNA reads as TGTGCCACCAGCAAAGGGGGGAGGACTGAAGCTTTCTTT. It specifies CATSKGGRTEAFF.

This clonotype was picked up a small number of times. The chain links TRBV5-1 to TRBJ2-2; the match to TRBD1 covers 11 bases. Germline V gene lookup returns CDR1 SGHRS and CDR2 YFSETQ. The CDR3 has 16 residues. The J segment lost 1 base and the V segment lost 3 bases, leaving 2 bases of the junction unmatched. The CDR3 is CASSWTGGRNTGELFF. The CDR3 DNA is TGCGCCAGCAGCTGGACAGGGGGCCGGAACACCGGGGAGCTGTTTTTT.

This clonotype was detected many times. The chain joins TRBV7-2 to TRBJ2-1; the match to TRBD2 covers 8 bases. The CDR3 loop spans 14 amino acids. Germline V gene data show CDR1 as SGHTA and CDR2 as FQGNSA. Unmatched junction bases numbered 8, after V lost 8 bases and J lost 5 bases. The CDR3 sequence: CASVPGTSNNEQFF. The CDR3, as DNA: TGTGCCAGCGTCCCCGGGACTAGTAACAATGAGCAGTTCTTC.

V and J are TRBV20-1 and TRBJ2-7, with D tentatively TRBD2 (5 bases). V lost 4 bases, J lost 0 bases, and 13 bases lay in between. This CDR3 is built from 14 residues. Germline V gene lookup returns CDR1 DFQATT and CDR2 SNEGSKA (reference sequence). In nucleotides, the CDR3 is TGCAGTGCTATAATGGACTGGAACTCCTACGAGCAGTACTTC. Amino acids: CSAIMDWNSYEQYF.